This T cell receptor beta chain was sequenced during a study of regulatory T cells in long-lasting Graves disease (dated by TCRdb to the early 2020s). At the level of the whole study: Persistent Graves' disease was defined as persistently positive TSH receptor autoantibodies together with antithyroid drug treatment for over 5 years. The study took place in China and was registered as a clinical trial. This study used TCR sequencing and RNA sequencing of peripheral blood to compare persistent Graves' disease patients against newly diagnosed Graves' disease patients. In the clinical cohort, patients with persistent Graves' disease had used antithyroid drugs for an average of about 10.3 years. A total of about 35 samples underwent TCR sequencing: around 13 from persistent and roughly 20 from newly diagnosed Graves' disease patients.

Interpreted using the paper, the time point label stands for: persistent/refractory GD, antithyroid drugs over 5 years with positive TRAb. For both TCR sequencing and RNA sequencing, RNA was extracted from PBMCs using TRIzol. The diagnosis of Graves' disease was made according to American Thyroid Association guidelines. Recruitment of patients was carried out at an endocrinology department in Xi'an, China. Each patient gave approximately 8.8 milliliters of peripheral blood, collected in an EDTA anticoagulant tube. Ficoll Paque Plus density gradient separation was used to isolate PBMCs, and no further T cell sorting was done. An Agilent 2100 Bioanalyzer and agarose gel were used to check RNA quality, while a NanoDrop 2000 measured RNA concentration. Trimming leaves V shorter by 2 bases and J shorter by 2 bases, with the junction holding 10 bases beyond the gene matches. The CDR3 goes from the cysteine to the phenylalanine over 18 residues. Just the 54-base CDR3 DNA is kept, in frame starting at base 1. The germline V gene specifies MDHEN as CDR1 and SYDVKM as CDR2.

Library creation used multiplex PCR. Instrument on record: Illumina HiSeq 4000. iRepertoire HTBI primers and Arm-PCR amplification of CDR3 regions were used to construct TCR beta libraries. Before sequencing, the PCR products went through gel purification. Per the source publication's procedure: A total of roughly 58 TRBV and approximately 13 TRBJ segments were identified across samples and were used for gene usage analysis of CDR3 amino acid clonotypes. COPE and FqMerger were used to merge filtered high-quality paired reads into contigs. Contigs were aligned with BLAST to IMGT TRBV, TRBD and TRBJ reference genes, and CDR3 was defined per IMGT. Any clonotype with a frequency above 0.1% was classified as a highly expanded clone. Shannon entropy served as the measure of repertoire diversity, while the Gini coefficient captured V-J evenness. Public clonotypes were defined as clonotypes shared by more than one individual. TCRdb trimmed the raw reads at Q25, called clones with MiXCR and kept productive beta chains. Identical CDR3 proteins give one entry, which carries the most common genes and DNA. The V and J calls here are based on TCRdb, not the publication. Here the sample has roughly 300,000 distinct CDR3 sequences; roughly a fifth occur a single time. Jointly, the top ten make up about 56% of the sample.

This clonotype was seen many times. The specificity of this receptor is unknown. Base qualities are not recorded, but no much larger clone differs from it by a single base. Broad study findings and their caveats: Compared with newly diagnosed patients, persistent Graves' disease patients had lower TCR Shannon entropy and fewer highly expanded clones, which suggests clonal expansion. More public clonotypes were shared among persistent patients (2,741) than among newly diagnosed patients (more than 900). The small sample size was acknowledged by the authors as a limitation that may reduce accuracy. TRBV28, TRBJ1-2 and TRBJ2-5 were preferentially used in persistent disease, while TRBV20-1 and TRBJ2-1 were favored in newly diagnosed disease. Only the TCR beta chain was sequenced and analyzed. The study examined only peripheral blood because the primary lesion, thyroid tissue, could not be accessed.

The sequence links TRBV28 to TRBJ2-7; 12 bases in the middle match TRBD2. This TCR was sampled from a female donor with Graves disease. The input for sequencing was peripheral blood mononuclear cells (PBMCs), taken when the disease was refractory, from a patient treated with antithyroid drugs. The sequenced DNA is TGTGCCAGCAGTTTAATCCGGTGGGCTAGCGGGAGGGCCTACGAGCAGTACTTC. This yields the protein CASSLIRWASGRAYEQYF. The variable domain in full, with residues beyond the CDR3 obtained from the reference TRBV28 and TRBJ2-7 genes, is DVKVTQSSRYLVKRTGEKVFLECVQDMDHENMFWYRQDPGLGLRLIYFSYDVKMKEKGDIPEGYSVSREKKERFSLILESASTNQTSMYLCASSLIRWASGRAYEQYFGPGTRLTVT.